The TCR beta chain under discussion was sequenced for a study of human T cells and chemical hapten exposure. Study-level information: Patients having alopecia areata, totalis or universalis were mostly female. Study-wide findings and caveats: Relative to controls, expanded TCRs formed significantly more large CDR3 similarity clusters. Because they had alopecia, donors may respond immunologically unlike healthy people.

Unique molecular identifiers were attached to individual cDNA molecules during library preparation. MiXCR was run by TCRdb on the RACE reads, yielding one entry per CDR3 protein. This sample has around 180,000 distinct CDR3 sequences, with almost 30% found just once. Germline CDR1 SGDLS, CDR2 YYNGEE. Trimming cost V 3 bases and J 6 bases, with 13 bases left between them. The CDR3 has 14 amino acids. Stated time point: pre-sensitization, week 0. Stated treatment: therapeutic diphenylcyclopropenone sensitization with weekly scalp DPC. Concerning this clonotype: What it binds is unknown.

The material sequenced was whole blood, taken in connection with sensitization to the hapten diphenylcyclopropenone (DPC). The receptor was isolated from a woman between 25 and 40 years old with alopecia areata. Some clones in this sample may be carry-over from other donors' samples. V gene TRBV9 combines with J gene TRBJ2-1; D perhaps matches TRBD1 (6 bases). The CDR3 DNA is TGTGCCAGCAGCGCCGACAGGATCGGCAATGAGCAGTTCTTC. It translates to CASSADRIGNEQFF. The whole variable domain, filled in from reference TRBV9 and TRBJ2-1, reads DSGVTQTPKHLITATGQRVTLRCSPRSGDLSVYWYQQSLDQGLQFLIQYYNGEERAKGNILERFSAQQFPDLHSELNLSSLELGDSALYFCASSADRIGNEQFFGPGTRLTVL.